Each of the 19 T cell receptor beta chains below was sequenced from the same sample in a study of T cell repertoires in cytomegalovirus infection. TCRdb called the reads again in MiXCR, with one record for every CDR3 protein. The sample includes roughly 720,000 distinct CDR3 sequences, 35% to 40% of them seen just once. Sequences were obtained from PBMCs. The receptor source for this set is a human donor in good health (CMV status not recorded). Some clones in this sample may be carry-over from other donors' samples.

The CDR3 here is CASNPSGQETQYF. CDR3 DNA: TGTGCCAGCAACCCTAGCGGCCAAGAGACCCAGTACTTC. The genes are TRBV6-1 and TRBJ2-5, with TRBD2 identical over 7 bases. V was clipped by 7 bases and J by 1 base; unmatched bases: 3. CDR3 length: 13 residues. The V gene's germline CDR1 is MNHNS and CDR2 SASEGT.

In DNA, the CDR3 is TGTGCCAGCAGTTATGGCCCCGCTTCAGGAAACACCATATATTTT. Protein product: CASSYGPASGNTIYF. The rearrangement joins TRBV6-5 to TRBJ1-3; D not certain. The CDR3 runs 15 residues. Germline CDR1 reads MNHEY; CDR2 reads SVGAGI. Trimming removed 3 bases at V and 4 bases at J, with 13 bases between.

Details on this clonotype: At one end, the junction sequence differs from germline, possibly due to a read error. The chain employs TRBV7-2 and TRBJ1-1; 7 bases line up with TRBD1. The CDR3 spans 16 residues. The germline gives CDR1 SGHTA, CDR2 FQGNSA. This CDR3 reads CSSSFSQTGRNTEAFF. The CDR3 region has the DNA TGTTCCAGCAGCTTTAGCCAGACAGGGAGGAACACGGAAGCTTTCTTT.

This clonotype was picked up many times. This sequence joins TRBV7-2 and TRBJ2-4, with D possibly matching TRBD2 (7 bases). V lost 5 bases, J lost 3 bases, and 11 bases lay in between. Looked up from germline, CDR1 is SGHTA and CDR2 is FQGNSA. CDR3 length: 14 residues. The CDR3 DNA follows: TGTGCCAGCAGCCCGGGGGGCAACAAAAACATTCAGTACTTC. Protein product: CASSPGGNKNIQYF.

The genes are TRBV12-3 or TRBV12-4 and TRBJ1-5, with D hard to call. This CDR3 contains 15 residues. Trimming pared 6 bases from V and 0 bases from J, leaving 12 bases between. The CDR3 protein is CASRAGLNSNQPQHF. CDR3 bases: TGTGCCAGCAGAGCTGGACTTAATAGCAATCAGCCCCAGCATTTT.

The rearrangement links TRBV27 to TRBJ2-6; D gene unclear. V was clipped by 5 bases and J by 2 bases, with 10 bases between them. The V gene's germline CDR1 is MNHEY and CDR2 SMNVEV (reference sequence). The length of the CDR3 is 15 residues. This CDR3 is CASSPALAGANVLTF. In DNA form, the CDR3 reads TGTGCCAGCAGTCCCGCGTTGGCTGGGGCCAACGTCCTGACTTTC. The full variable domain, with the rest looked up from reference TRBV27 and TRBJ2-6, is EAQVTQNPRYLITVTGKKLTVTCSQNMNHEYMSWYRQDPGLGLRQIYYSMNVEVTDKGDVPEGYKVSRKEKRNFPLILESPSPNQTSLYFCASSPALAGANVLTFGAGSRLTVL.

This clonotype was found a few times. V gene TRBV19 combines with J gene TRBJ2-7; 8 bases are a match to TRBD1. Germline CDR1 LNHDA, CDR2 SQIVND (reference sequence). The CDR3 runs 15 residues. V lost 5 bases and J lost 0; bases outside the gene matches: 6. The CDR3 protein is CASSVGTGSSYEQYF. DNA for the CDR3: TGTGCCAGTAGTGTAGGGACAGGAAGCTCCTACGAGCAGTACTTC.

This clonotype came up a few times. CDR3 protein: CASSTRGLVGYTF. The CDR3 DNA reads TGTGCCAGCAGTACAAGGGGGCTTGTGGGCTACACCTTC. The chain recombines TRBV27 with TRBJ1-2; 7 bases map to TRBD1. CDR3 length: 13 residues. Losses at the gene ends were 5 bases for V and 8 bases for J; bases not matched to a gene: 8. Per the germline V gene, CDR1 is MNHEY and CDR2 is SMNVEV (reference sequence).

This sequence joins TRBV15 and TRBJ2-7; D tentatively fits TRBD1 or TRBD2 (5 bases each). Per the germline V gene, CDR1 is LNHNV and CDR2 is YYDKDF (reference sequence). V was clipped by 0 bases and J by 5 bases, with 20 bases between them. The CDR3 runs 17 residues. The CDR3 protein is CATSRDAFSAGTHEQYF. As DNA, the CDR3 is TGTGCCACCAGCAGAGATGCGTTCTCGGCTGGGACCCACGAGCAGTACTTC.

The table lists this clonotype with a few counts. CDR3 protein: CASRPTGTDTQYF. In DNA, the CDR3 is TGTGCCAGCAGGCCGACAGGCACAGATACGCAGTATTTT. The rearrangement joins TRBV12-3 or TRBV12-4 to TRBJ2-3, with D possibly matching TRBD1 (5 bases). There are 13 residues in the CDR3. V was pared by 6 bases and J by 1 base, with 8 bases between.

Ten or more counts support this clonotype. This chain links TRBV12-3 or TRBV12-4 with TRBJ2-1, with TRBD2 matching 7 bases. V dropped 0 bases and J dropped 7; count of bases not matched to a gene: 6. The CDR3 length is 15 residues. CDR3 amino acids: CASSLARERSNEQFF. The CDR3 coding sequence is TGTGCCAGCAGTTTAGCGCGGGAGAGGAGTAATGAGCAGTTCTTC.

The chain has TRBV2 and TRBJ2-1; TRBD1 matches 9 bases. The V gene end was trimmed by 6 bases and the J gene end by 7 bases; junction bases not matched to a gene: 10. Per the germline V gene, CDR1 is SNHLY and CDR2 is FYNNEI. This CDR3 is built from 15 residues. In nucleotides, the CDR3 is TGTGCCAGCAGAGCGGGACAGGGTAGAACAAATGAGCAGTTCTTC. Protein: CASRAGQGRTNEQFF.

V usage is TRBV7-9 and J usage is TRBJ2-1; 10 positions match TRBD1. The CDR3 contains 14 residues. Per germline, CDR1 SEHNR and CDR2 FQNEAQ (reference sequence). Trimming at V came to 6 bases and at J to 8 bases, leaving 7 bases not matched to a gene. CDR3 residues: CASSEPGTGDEQFF. The CDR3 bases are TGTGCCAGCAGTGAACCCGGGACAGGGGATGAGCAGTTCTTC.

This clonotype has only a few counts. The gene calls are TRBV12-3 or TRBV12-4 and TRBJ1-6; D call uncertain. CDR3 size: 15 residues. The germline V and J ends were trimmed by 4 bases and 5 bases, with 12 bases remaining between them. The CDR3 reads CASSSMWSDNSPLHF. CDR3 DNA: TGTGCCAGCAGTTCGATGTGGTCTGATAATTCACCCCTCCACTTT.

This clonotype was recorded a few times. The chain joins TRBV12-3 or TRBV12-4 to TRBJ1-5, with D perhaps matching TRBD1 (5 bases). There are 15 residues in the CDR3. V lost 6 bases to trimming and J lost 2 bases, with 14 bases between them. CDR3 bases: TGTGCCAGCAGAACTACTCAAGGGGGCAATCAGCCCCAGCATTTT. It translates to CASRTTQGGNQPQHF.

The rearrangement uses TRBV19 and TRBJ2-1; 7 bases agree with TRBD2. This CDR3 has 15 amino acids. The trim removed 5 bases at V and 7 bases at J, leaving 11 bases unmatched. Germline values: CDR1 LNHDA, CDR2 SQIVND (reference sequence). The CDR3 nucleotides are TGTGCCAGTAGTGACGGACTAGTGTGGGATAATGAGCAGTTCTTC. This translates into CASSDGLVWDNEQFF.

This clonotype was detected many times. The genes are TRBV7-8 and TRBJ2-1; TRBD2 is a possible D gene (5 bases). CDR3 length: 14 amino acids. Germline V CDR1 and CDR2: SGHVS, FQNEAQ. The germline V and J ends were trimmed by 3 bases and 6 bases, with 12 bases remaining between them. The CDR3 DNA is TGTGCCAGCAGCTTCCCCCCCAGCGGCAATGAGCAGTTCTTC. Its protein product is CASSFPPSGNEQFF.

This clonotype was counted between two and nine times. The CDR3: CASSFVRGVSYNEQFF. The DNA of the CDR3 is TGTGCCAGCAGTTTCGTCAGGGGAGTCTCCTACAATGAGCAGTTCTTC. The chain is built from TRBV6-5 and TRBJ2-1; D is perhaps TRBD1 (6 bases). Trimming removed 4 bases at V and 0 bases at J, with 13 bases between. CDR1 is MNHEY and CDR2 is SVGAGI in the germline V gene. CDR3 length: 16 residues.

This clonotype was detected once. The chain has TRBV7-6 and TRBJ1-1; D unresolved. V was trimmed by 0 bases and J by 4 bases, leaving 12 bases between them. This CDR3 has 15 residues. Germline values: CDR1 SGHVS, CDR2 FNYEAQ. The CDR3 DNA follows: TGTGCCAGCAGCTTAGCGTGGAATCGGGGCACTGAAGCTTTCTTT. Amino acid sequence: CASSLAWNRGTEAFF. The variable domain in full, with the rest retrieved from reference TRBV7-6 and TRBJ1-1, is GAGVSQSPRYKVTKRGQDVALRCDPISGHVSLYWYRQALGQGPEFLTYFNYEAQQDKSGLPNDRFSAERPEGSISTLTIQRTEQRDSAMYRCASSLAWNRGTEAFFGQGTRLTVV.